The clone carrying this T cell receptor beta chain showed up many times. What it binds is not known. The data are from a study of blood T cells in healthy people across ages. Study-wide points: Investigators viewed diversity estimates from one million T cells as underestimates, the study reported. With age, beta diversity per million T cells declined roughly linearly, significantly by 30 to 40.

There were healthy Caucasian individuals from Russia, aged about 6 to 100, serving as donors. For the second PCR, which ran for about 7 to 12 cycles, a sample-barcoded 5' primer and a J-beta primer mix were used. TCRdb called the 5' RACE reads again in MiXCR, with one record for every CDR3 protein. The sample yields 650,000 to 800,000 distinct CDR3 sequences, around 50% seen once. Specimen: blood. The sequence derives from a woman older than 75 in good health.

CDR3 nucleotides: TGTGCCAGCAGCCGACTAGCAAGCGAGCAGTACTTC. This sequence encodes CASSRLASEQYF. The rearrangement joins TRBV3-1 to TRBJ2-4, with TRBD2 matching over 7 bases. TRBJ2-7 matches the DNA end more closely, so the J call is doubtful. The CDR3 runs 12 residues. Germline V gene lookup returns CDR1 LGHDT and CDR2 YNNKEL (reference sequence).